This T cell receptor beta chain comes out of a study of cytomegalovirus exposure and HLA in healthy donors. Across the whole study: Researchers previously reported finding about 110 million unique TCR beta sequences from 150 million to 200 million T cells.

Study outcomes and limitations: Analysis performed later showed TCR beta chains linked to HLA being more clonally expanded than equally common others. Looking again later, the authors saw that most CMV-associated TCR beta chains seemed HLA-restricted. A later analysis linked a missense DCLRE1C variant to TCR beta V- and J-gene trimming.

As concerns this clone: As yet, its antigen is unknown.

Use of 60 Vbeta and 13 Jbeta primers characterized the PCR. Data came from immunoSEQ multiplex PCR; TCRdb stores just in-frame clones and leaves some out. The sample has 130,000 to 150,000 clones, 80% seen once. This CDR3 comprises 15 residues. The germline CDR1 and CDR2 sequences are SGDLS and YYNGEE. V was pared by 0 bases and J by 4 bases, with 11 bases between. This TCR derives from a man aged 25-45 years in good health and CMV-seronegative. The chain links TRBV9 to TRBJ2-1; weak D call: TRBD1 (6 bases). The sample consisted of PBMCs. The CDR3 DNA is TGTGCCAGCAGCGTAGCCATAGGGGGATACAATGAGCAGTTCTTC. This codes for CASSVAIGGYNEQFF.